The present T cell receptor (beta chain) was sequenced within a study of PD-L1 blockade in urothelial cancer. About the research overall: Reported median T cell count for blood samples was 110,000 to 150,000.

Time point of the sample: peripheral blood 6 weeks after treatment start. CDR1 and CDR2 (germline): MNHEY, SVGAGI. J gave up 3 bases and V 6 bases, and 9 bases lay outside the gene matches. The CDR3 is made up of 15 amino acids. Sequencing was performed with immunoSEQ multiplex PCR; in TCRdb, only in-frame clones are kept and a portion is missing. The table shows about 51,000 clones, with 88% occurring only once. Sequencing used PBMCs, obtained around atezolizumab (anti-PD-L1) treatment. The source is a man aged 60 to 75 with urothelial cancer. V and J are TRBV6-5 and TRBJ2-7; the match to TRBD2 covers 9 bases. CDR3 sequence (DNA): TGTGCCAGCAGATACGTTAGCGGGGGAATCTACGAGCAGTACTTC. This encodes CASRYVSGGIYEQYF.